This T cell receptor beta chain was sequenced during a study of blood T cell repertoires in COVID-19. This CDR3 contains 16 residues. V was pared by 0 bases and J by 0 bases, with 12 bases between. The method was immunoSEQ multiplex PCR; TCRdb's version includes in-frame clones alone and lacks a portion of them. The data hold 130,000 to 150,000 clones, with roughly 79% observed a single time. The receptor comes from a human donor with acute or convalescent COVID-19. The donor label of this sample is uncertain. Specimen: peripheral blood. This sequence joins TRBV23-1 and TRBJ2-7, with TRBD1 as a possible D gene (5 bases). TRBV23-1 is an ORF for which the function is uncertain. The CDR3: CASSQSTGQGSYEQYV. The CDR3 region has the DNA TGCGCCAGCAGTCAATCCACCGGCCAGGGCTCCTACGAGCAGTACGTC.